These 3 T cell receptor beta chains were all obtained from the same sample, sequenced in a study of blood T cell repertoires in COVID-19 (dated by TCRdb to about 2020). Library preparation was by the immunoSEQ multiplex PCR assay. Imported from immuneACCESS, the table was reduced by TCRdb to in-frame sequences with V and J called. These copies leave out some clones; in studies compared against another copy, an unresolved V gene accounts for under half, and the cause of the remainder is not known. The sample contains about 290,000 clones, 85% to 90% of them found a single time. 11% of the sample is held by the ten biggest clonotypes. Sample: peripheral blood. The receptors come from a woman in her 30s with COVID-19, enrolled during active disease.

The CDR3 sequence is CAWGTGRGEKLFF. CDR3 DNA: TGTGCCTGGGGTACAGGGCGAGGAGAAAAACTGTTTTTT. V and J are TRBV30 and TRBJ1-4, with TRBD1 as a possible D gene (6 bases). Germline V lookup: CDR1 GTSNPN, CDR2 SVGIG (reference sequence). V lost 5 bases and J lost 8, with 15 bases in between. The CDR3 totals 13 residues.

The CDR3 spells CAIRGDSYNEQFF. Here the CDR3 DNA reads TGTGCCATCAGGGGCGACAGCTACAATGAGCAGTTCTTC. The chain links TRBV10-3 to TRBJ2-1; D possibly corresponds to TRBD1 (5 bases). The germline CDR1 and CDR2 sequences are ENHRY and SYGVKD. Trimming left V 6 bases short and J 3 bases short, with 9 bases between. CDR3 length equals 13 residues.

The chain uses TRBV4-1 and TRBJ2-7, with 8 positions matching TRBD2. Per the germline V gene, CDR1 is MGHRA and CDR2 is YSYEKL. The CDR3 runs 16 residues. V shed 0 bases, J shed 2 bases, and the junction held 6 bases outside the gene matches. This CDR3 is CASSQDWVAGTYEQYF. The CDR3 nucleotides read TGCGCCAGCAGCCAAGATTGGGTAGCGGGGACCTACGAGCAGTACTTC.